The 13 T cell receptor beta chains in this list originate from one sample, sequenced in a study of STAT5B mutations in CD4+ large granular lymphocyte leukemia (dated by TCRdb to between 2020 and 2023). Library preparation employed the immunoSEQ multiplex PCR assay. TCRdb holds this immuneACCESS table with in-frame rearrangements only. Some clones are missing; in checked studies, unresolved V genes explain under half, and the rest has no known cause. For this sample the table gives around 21,000 clones, of which less than 80% were detected only once. The ten biggest clones cover about 4% of the sample. Sequencing was performed on CD4+ T cells from blood buffy coats. The receptor source for this set is a human donor in good health.

This sequence joins TRBV6-5 and TRBJ1-2; the match to TRBD1 covers 8 bases. In germline, CDR1 is MNHEY, CDR2 SVGAGI. After removal of 5 bases from V and 4 bases from J, the junction contained 6 bases not matched to a gene. CDR3 length: 14 residues. The CDR3 sequence: CASSPPGGAYGYTF. The CDR3 DNA reads TGTGCCAGCAGTCCCCCAGGGGGCGCCTATGGCTACACCTTC.

Only a few counts were recorded for this clone. The rearrangement uses TRBV11-3 and TRBJ2-4, with D possibly called TRBD1 or TRBD2 (5 bases each). The CDR3 totals 13 residues. Trimming shortened V by 8 bases and J by 7 bases, and 15 bases separated the two germline ends. Germline V lookup: CDR1 SGHNT, CDR2 YENEEA. The CDR3 coding sequence is TGTGCCAGCTCCCTGGCCAGGGAGAACATTCAGTACTTC. Amino acid sequence: CASSLARENIQYF.

This rearrangement joins TRBV29-1 to TRBJ1-2; D remains unclear. V was shortened by 6 bases and J by 3 bases, with 14 bases between the two germline ends. This CDR3 has 13 residues. The germline CDR1 and CDR2 sequences are SQVTM and ANQGSEA. The chain's CDR3 is CSVVDGGHYGYTF. The CDR3 nucleotides are TGCAGCGTGGTGGACGGCGGGCACTATGGCTACACCTTC.

The chain combines TRBV7-2 with TRBJ2-1, with 7 bases identical to TRBD2. Germline V gene data show CDR1 as SGHTA and CDR2 as FQGNSA. The CDR3 is 16 residues long. J gave up 6 bases and V 0 bases, and 8 bases lay outside the gene matches. CDR3 DNA sequence: TGTGCCAGCAGCTTAGCGCTCGCGGGAGCTGGCAATGAGCAGTTCTTC. Translation gives CASSLALAGAGNEQFF.

The chain joins TRBV7-8 to TRBJ2-5; TRBD2 matches 8 bases. The V segment lost 6 bases and the J segment 2 bases; nucleotides outside the gene matches: 5. The CDR3 spans 14 residues. In germline, CDR1 is SGHVS, CDR2 FQNEAQ. CDR3 coding DNA: TGTGCCAGCAGTGGCGGGGGGAAACAAGAGACCCAGTACTTC. Translating it yields CASSGGGKQETQYF.

CDR3: CASSEIDRNTGELFF. The CDR3 DNA follows: TGTGCCAGCAGTGAAATTGACAGGAACACCGGGGAGCTGTTTTTT. V and J are TRBV6-1 and TRBJ2-2; D perhaps matches TRBD1 (5 bases). Per the germline V gene, CDR1 is MNHNS and CDR2 is SASEGT. The CDR3 covers 15 residues. Trimming pared 2 bases from V and 1 base from J, leaving 8 bases between.

CDR3 nucleotide sequence: TGTGCCAGCAGCCCCGGACTAGCGGGTTTAGGGACAGATACGCAGTATTTT. It specifies CASSPGLAGLGTDTQYF. V is TRBV5-5 and J is TRBJ2-3; TRBD2 agrees at 11 bases. Trimming at V came to 4 bases and at J to 3 bases, leaving 10 bases not matched to a gene. CDR1 is SGHKS, CDR2 YYEKEE, per germline (reference sequence). The CDR3 totals 17 residues.

This sequence joins TRBV27 and TRBJ2-3, with TRBD2 matching 9 bases. This CDR3 is built from 17 residues. Germline V gives CDR1 MNHEY, CDR2 SMNVEV (reference sequence). The trim removed 5 bases at V and 2 bases at J, leaving 11 bases unmatched. As DNA, the CDR3 is TGTGCCAGCAGTCCGATCCGACTAGCGGAGCCCACAGATACGCAGTATTTT. Its protein product is CASSPIRLAEPTDTQYF.

The chain combines TRBV2 with TRBJ2-1; 10 bases map to TRBD2. V was pared by 11 bases and J by 5 bases, with 6 bases of the junction left unmatched. CDR3 length: 13 amino acids. CDR1 SNHLY and CDR2 FYNNEI come from the germline V gene. DNA for the CDR3: TGTGCCGGGGGACTAGCGCTGGACAATGAGCAGTTCTTC. Translating gives CAGGLALDNEQFF.

This chain links TRBV5-1 with TRBJ2-3, with 11 bases lining up with TRBD2. The germline gives CDR1 SGHRS, CDR2 YFSETQ. This CDR3 has 16 residues. The V gene end was trimmed by 2 bases and the J gene end by 2 bases; junction bases not matched to a gene: 4. The CDR3 coding sequence is TGCGCCAGCAGCTTTCGGACTAGCGGGTACACAGATACGCAGTATTTT. It yields the protein CASSFRTSGYTDTQYF.

This clone has only one observation. This chain connects TRBV30 to TRBJ2-1; the match to TRBD2 covers 7 bases. Germline CDR1 and CDR2: GTSNPN and SVGIG (reference sequence). Trimming at V came to 4 bases and at J to 2 bases, leaving 8 bases not matched to a gene. The CDR3 covers 15 residues. The DNA of the CDR3 is TGTGCCTGGACCTCAGCGGGGCTTCCCTACAATGAGCAGTTCTTC. Translating it yields CAWTSAGLPYNEQFF.

The chain recombines TRBV7-7 with TRBJ1-3; D is ambiguous. V was shortened by 5 bases and J by 1 base, with 9 bases between the two germline ends. This CDR3 is built from 14 residues. Per germline, CDR1 SSHAT and CDR2 FNYEAQ (reference sequence). CDR3 nucleotide sequence: TGTGCCAGCAGCCCCGCCGCTTCTGGAAACACCATATATTTT. Its protein product is CASSPAASGNTIYF.

The chain carries TRBV7-8 and TRBJ1-4; 9 bases line up with TRBD1. The germline V gene has CDR1 SGHVS and CDR2 FQNEAQ. Unmatched junction bases numbered 5, after V lost 2 bases and J lost 4 bases. The CDR3 covers 16 residues. The chain's CDR3 is CASSLTDRGGNEKLFF. For the CDR3, the DNA is TGTGCCAGCAGCTTAACCGACAGGGGGGGTAATGAAAAACTGTTTTTT.